This record looks at one T cell receptor beta chain sequence and its context. Its specificity is unknown. This record belongs to a study of cytomegalovirus exposure and HLA in healthy donors. Broader study findings: There was a cluster of highly shared sequence variants that was likely a sequencing artifact. Rarity characterized most TCR sequences, yet some public TCRs appeared in many donors.

In the PCR, 60 Vbeta and 13 Jbeta primers were used. In the authors' methods: It was a later analysis that counted about 80 million unique TCR beta chains, of which roughly 10 million were shared. The assay was immunoSEQ multiplex PCR, and TCRdb's table has in-frame clones only and misses some. The V and J calls and the clone size are those of that table, but D and trimming were determined from the DNA. The sample has some 130,000 clones. The CDR3 has 17 amino acids. Trimming removed 6 bases from V and 1 base from J, with 22 bases in between. CDR1 is ENHRY, CDR2 SYGVKD, per germline. V and J are TRBV10-3 and TRBJ2-7, with a possible D match to TRBD1 (5 bases). The sequenced sample was PBMCs. This receptor was obtained from a woman aged 40 to 55 in good health and CMV-seropositive. The CDR3 sequence is CAIRASWGSQPSYEQYF. The CDR3 DNA follows: TGTGCCATCAGAGCCTCATGGGGCAGCCAGCCGTCCTACGAGCAGTACTTC.